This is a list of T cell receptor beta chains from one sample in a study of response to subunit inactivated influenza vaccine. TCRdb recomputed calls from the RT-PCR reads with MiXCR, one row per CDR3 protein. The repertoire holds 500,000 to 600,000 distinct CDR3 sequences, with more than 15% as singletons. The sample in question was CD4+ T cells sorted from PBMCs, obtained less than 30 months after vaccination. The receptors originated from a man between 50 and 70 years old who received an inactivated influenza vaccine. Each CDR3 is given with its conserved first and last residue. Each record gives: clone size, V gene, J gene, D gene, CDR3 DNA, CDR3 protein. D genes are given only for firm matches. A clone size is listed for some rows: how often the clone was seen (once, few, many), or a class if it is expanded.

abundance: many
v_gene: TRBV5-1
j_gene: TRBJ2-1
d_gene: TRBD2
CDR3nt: TGCGCCAGCAGCCAGTCCGGGACTAGCGATGAGCAGTTCTTC
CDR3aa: CASSQSGTSDEQFF

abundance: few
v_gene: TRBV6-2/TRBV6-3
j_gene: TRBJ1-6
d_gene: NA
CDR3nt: TGTGCCAGCAGTTACCCAACGACCCATTTGGGTTCACCCCTCCACTTT
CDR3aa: CASSYPTTHLGSPLHF

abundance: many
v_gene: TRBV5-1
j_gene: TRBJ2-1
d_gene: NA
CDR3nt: TGCGCCAGCAGCTTTGTATCGGGCTCCTACAATGAGCAGTTCTTC
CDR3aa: CASSFVSGSYNEQFF

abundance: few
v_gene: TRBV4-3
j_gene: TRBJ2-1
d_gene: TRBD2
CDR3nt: TGCGCCAGCAGCCTGCTAGCGGGAGTAACCTACAATGAGCAGTTCTTC
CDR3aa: CASSLLAGVTYNEQFF

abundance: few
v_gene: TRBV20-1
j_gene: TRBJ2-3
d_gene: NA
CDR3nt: TGCAGTGCTACCCCCCTCGGGGGAAGGACAGATACGCAGTATTTT
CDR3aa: CSATPLGGRTDTQYF

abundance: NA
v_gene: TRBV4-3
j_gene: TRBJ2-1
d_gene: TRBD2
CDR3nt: TGCGCCAGCAGCCAGGGACTAGCGATGGTCTATGAGCAGTTCTTC
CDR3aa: CASSQGLAMVYEQFF

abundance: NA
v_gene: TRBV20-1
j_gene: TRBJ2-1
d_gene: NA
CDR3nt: TGCAGTGCTAGAAGGACCAGCTCCTACAATGAGCAGTTCTTC
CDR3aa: CSARRTSSYNEQFF

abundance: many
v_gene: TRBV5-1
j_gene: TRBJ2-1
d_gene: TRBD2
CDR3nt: TGCGCCAGCAGCTTGTTTAGGACTAGCTCTCCGGATGAGCAGTTCTTC
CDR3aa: CASSLFRTSSPDEQFF

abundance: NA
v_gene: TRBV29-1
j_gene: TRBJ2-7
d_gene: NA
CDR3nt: TGCAGCGTTGAAGATCGGACGGGGTCCTACGAGCAGTACTTC
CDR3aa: CSVEDRTGSYEQYF

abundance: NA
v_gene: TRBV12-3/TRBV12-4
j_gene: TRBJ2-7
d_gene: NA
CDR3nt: TGTGCCAGCAGACAAAGGTCCCGAGGATCATCCGAGCAGTACTTC
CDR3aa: CASRQRSRGSSEQYF

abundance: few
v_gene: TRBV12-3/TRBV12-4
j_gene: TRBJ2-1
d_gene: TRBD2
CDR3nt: TGTGCCAGCAGTCCTAGCGGGAGGAAGAACAATGAGCAGTTCTTC
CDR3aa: CASSPSGRKNNEQFF

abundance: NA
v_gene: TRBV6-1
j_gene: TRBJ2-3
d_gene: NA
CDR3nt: TGTGCCAGCCAGGAACCAGGGTATGAAGATACGCAGTATTTT
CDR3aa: CASQEPGYEDTQYF

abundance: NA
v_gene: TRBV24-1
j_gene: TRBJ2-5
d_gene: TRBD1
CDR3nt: TGTGCCACCAGTGGGGGACAGGGGGCACAAGAGACCCAGTACTTC
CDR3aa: CATSGGQGAQETQYF

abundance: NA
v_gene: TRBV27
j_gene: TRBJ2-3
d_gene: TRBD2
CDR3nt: TGTGCCAGCAGTTCCGTTAGGGGACTAGCGAGGGATACGCAGTATTTT
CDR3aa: CASSSVRGLARDTQYF

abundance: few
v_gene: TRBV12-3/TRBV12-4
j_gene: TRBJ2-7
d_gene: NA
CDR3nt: TGTGCCAGCAGTTTAGTGGGTCGGGGCCCCCGGCGCGAGCAGTACTTC
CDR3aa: CASSLVGRGPRREQYF

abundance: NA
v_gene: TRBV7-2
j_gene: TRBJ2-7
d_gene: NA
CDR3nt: TGTGCCAGCAGCTTAGCTCGGCTAGCTGTCTACGAGCAGTACTTC
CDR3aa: CASSLARLAVYEQYF

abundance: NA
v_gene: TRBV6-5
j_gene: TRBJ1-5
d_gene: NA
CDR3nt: TGTGCCAGCAGTTATGGGCAGGGGCCTAATCAGCCCCAGCATTTT
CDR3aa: CASSYGQGPNQPQHF

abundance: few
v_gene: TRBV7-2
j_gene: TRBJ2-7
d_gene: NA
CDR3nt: TGTGCCAGCAGCAAGGCCGACAGGCGAACCTACGAGCAGTACTTC
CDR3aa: CASSKADRRTYEQYF

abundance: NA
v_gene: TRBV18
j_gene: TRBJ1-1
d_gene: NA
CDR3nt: TGTGCCAGCTCTTCAAGGGCCATGAACACTGAAGCTTTCTTT
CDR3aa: CASSSRAMNTEAFF

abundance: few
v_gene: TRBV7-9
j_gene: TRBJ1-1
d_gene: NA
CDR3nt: TGTGCCAGCCAAGGGGATACTGAAGCTTTCTTT
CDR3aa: CASQGDTEAFF

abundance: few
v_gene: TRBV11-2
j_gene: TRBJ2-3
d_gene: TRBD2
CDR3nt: TGTGCCAGCAGCTTAGTTGCGTCTCGCGGGAGAGGGACAGATACGCAGTATTTT
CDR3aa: CASSLVASRGRGTDTQYF

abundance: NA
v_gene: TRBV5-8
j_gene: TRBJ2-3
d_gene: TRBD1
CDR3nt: TGTGCCAGCGTCCGGGACAGGGGGACAGATACGCAGTATTTT
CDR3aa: CASVRDRGTDTQYF

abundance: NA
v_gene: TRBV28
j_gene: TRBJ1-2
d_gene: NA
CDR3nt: TGTGGAACAGGGCTAAACTATGGCTACACCTTC
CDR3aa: CGTGLNYGYTF

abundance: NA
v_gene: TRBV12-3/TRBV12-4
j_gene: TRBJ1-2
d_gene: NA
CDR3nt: TGTGCCAGCACCCCGGACCGATCTTCGGTCTACACCTTC
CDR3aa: CASTPDRSSVYTF

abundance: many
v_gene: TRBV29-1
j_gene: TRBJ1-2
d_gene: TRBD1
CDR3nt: TGCAGCGTTGGGGACAGCTTCTATGGCTACACCTTC
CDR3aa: CSVGDSFYGYTF

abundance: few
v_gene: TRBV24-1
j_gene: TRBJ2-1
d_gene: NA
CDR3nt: TGTGCCACCAGTGATTTAAGAGCCTCCTACAATGAGCAGTTCTTC
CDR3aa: CATSDLRASYNEQFF

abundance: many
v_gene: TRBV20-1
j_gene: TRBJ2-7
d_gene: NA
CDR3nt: TGCAGTGCTAGAGAATGGTTATCGGGGGTTGGCGAGCAGTACTTC
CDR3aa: CSAREWLSGVGEQYF

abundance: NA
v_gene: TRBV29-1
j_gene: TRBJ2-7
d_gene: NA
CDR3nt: TGCAGCGTTGGACAGGCCCACGGGGAGCAGTACTTC
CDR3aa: CSVGQAHGEQYF

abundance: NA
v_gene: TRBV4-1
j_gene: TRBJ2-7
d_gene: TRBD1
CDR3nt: TGCGCCAGCAGCCAAGACGGACAGGGGGACATCTACGAGCAGTACTTC
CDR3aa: CASSQDGQGDIYEQYF

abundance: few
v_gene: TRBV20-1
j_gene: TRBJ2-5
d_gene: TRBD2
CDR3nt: TGCAGTGCTAGAGATAACATGGGCGGGAGCAGGGAGACCCAGTACTTC
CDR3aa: CSARDNMGGSRETQYF

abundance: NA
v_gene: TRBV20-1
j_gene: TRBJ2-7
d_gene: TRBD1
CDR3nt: TGCAGTGCTAGTTCCCCGACAGGGGATCCCTACGAGCAGTACTTC
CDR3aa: CSASSPTGDPYEQYF

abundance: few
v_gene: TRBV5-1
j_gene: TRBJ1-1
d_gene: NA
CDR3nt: TGCGCCAGCAGCTTGGCACGGATGAACACTGAAGCTTTCTTT
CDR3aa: CASSLARMNTEAFF

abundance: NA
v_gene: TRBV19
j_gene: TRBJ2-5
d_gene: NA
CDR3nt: TGTGCCAGTACCGCGGGTCCGGAGACCCAGTACTTC
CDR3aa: CASTAGPETQYF

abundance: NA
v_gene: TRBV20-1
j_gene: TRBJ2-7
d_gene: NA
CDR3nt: TGCAGTGCTAATCGTTACGAGCAGTACTTC
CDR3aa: CSANRYEQYF

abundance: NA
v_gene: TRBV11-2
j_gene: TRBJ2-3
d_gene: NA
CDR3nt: TGTGCCAGCAGCTTCACAGAGGGAGCGACAGATACGCAGTATTTT
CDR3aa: CASSFTEGATDTQYF

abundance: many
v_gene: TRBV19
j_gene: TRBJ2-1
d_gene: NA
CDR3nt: TGTGCCAGTAGCCCCTCGCGGCTGGGTGAGCAGTTCTTC
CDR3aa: CASSPSRLGEQFF

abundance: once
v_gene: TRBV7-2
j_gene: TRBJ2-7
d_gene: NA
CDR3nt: TGTGCCAGCAGCTCCCAGCCTTCGACCCACGAGCAGTACTTC
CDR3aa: CASSSQPSTHEQYF

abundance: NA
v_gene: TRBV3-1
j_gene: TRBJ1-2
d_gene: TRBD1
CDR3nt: TGTGCCAGCAAGGGACAGGGGGGAGGCTACACCTTC
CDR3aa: CASKGQGGGYTF

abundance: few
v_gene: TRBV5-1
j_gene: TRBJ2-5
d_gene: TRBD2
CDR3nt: TGCGCCAGCAGCTTGGGGATAAGCGGGGGAGAGACCCAGTACTTC
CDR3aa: CASSLGISGGETQYF

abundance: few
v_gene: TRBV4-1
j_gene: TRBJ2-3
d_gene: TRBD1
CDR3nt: TGCGCCAGCAGCCAAGTTAAGGACAGGGGGTCGAGAGATACGCAGTATTTT
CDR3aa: CASSQVKDRGSRDTQYF

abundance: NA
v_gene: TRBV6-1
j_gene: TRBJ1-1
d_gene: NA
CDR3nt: TGTGCCAGCAGTGACGTCAACATGAACACTGAAGCTTTCTTT
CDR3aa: CASSDVNMNTEAFF

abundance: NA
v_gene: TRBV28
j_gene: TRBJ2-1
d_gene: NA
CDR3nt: TGTGCCAGCAGTTTAATAGTCCAAGCAAACTACAATGAGCAGTTCTTC
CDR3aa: CASSLIVQANYNEQFF

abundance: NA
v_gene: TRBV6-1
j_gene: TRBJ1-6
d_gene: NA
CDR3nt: TGTGCCAGCAGGTTGACCCGGGACGATAATTCACCCCTCCACTTT
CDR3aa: CASRLTRDDNSPLHF

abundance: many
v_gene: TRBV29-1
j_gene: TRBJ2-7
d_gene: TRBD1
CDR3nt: TGCAGCGTTGGGCGACAGGGGGGCGAGCAGTACTTC
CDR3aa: CSVGRQGGEQYF

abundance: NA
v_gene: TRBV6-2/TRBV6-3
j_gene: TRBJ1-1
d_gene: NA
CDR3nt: TGTGCCAGCAGTCGGGGAGGTACCACTGAAGCTTTCTTT
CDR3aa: CASSRGGTTEAFF

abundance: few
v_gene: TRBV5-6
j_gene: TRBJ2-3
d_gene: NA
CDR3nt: TGTGCCAGCAGCTTGGATCCGTCCTCGACAGATACGCAGTATTTT
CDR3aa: CASSLDPSSTDTQYF

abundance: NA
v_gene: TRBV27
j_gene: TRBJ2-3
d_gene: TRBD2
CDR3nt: TGTGCCAGCAAATCTAGCGGGAGAGATACGCAGTATTTT
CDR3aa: CASKSSGRDTQYF

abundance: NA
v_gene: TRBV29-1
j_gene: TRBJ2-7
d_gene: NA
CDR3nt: TGCAGCGTTGAACTGCGTCGCGTCCCTTTTCGGTACGAGCAGTACTTC
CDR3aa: CSVELRRVPFRYEQYF

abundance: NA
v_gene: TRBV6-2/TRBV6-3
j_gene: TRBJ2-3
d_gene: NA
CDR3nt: TGTGCCAGCAGTTACTCGAAGAGCTGGGGGACAGATACGCAGTATTTT
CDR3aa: CASSYSKSWGTDTQYF

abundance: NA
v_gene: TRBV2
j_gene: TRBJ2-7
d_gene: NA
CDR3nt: TGTGCCAGCAGTGACGGGATCATCTCCTACGAGCAGTACTTC
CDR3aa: CASSDGIISYEQYF

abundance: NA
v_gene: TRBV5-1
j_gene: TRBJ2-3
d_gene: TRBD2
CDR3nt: TGCGCCAGCAGCGATACTAGCGGGAGAGATACGCAGTATTTT
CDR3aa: CASSDTSGRDTQYF

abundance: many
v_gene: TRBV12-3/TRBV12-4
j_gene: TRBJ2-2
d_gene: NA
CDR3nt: TGTGCCAGCAGTTTTAGCAGGGAGCTGTTTTTT
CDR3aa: CASSFSRELFF

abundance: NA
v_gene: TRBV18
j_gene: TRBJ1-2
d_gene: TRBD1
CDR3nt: TGTGCCAGCCGCTCCGGGACAGGGGATCGCTACACCTTC
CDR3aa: CASRSGTGDRYTF

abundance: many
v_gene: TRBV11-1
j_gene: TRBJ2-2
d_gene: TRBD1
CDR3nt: TGTGCCAGCAGCTTAGCGGGACAGGGGGCGACCGGGGAGCTGTTTTTT
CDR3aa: CASSLAGQGATGELFF

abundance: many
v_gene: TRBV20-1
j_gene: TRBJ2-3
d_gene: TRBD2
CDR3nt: TGCAGTGCTAGAGGGGGACTAAGCGGGGCTTACACAGATACGCAGTATTTT
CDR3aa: CSARGGLSGAYTDTQYF